The 20 T cell receptor beta chains below were found in one sample sequenced in a study of CD8 T cells in ankylosing spondylitis. TCRdb re-called the 5' RACE reads through MiXCR, storing one row per CDR3 protein. The repertoire holds about 52,000 distinct CDR3 sequences, with approximately 8% as singletons. What was sequenced was blood, either unsorted or a sorted T cell fraction (not recorded which). The receptors derive from a female donor with ankylosing spondylitis or in good health (not recorded which).

This clonotype occurred a few times. The V call is TRBV6-5, the J call TRBJ2-3; perhaps TRBD2 as D (6 bases). The ends were cut back, 10 bases at V and 4 bases at J, with 12 bases in the middle. The length of the CDR3 is 12 residues. Germline values: CDR1 MNHEY, CDR2 SVGAGI. The CDR3 DNA sequence: TGTGCCACCACGGGGGTAGCAGATACGCAGTATTTT. Its translation is CATTGVADTQYF.

This clonotype was picked up a small number of times. This CDR3 is CAGGGAPSSYNEQFF. DNA for the CDR3: TGCGCCGGAGGAGGGGCTCCGAGCTCCTACAATGAGCAGTTCTTC. This chain joins TRBV5-1 and TRBJ2-1; a possible D gene is TRBD2 (6 bases). The CDR3 length is 15 residues. Germline lookup yields CDR1 SGHRS and CDR2 YFSETQ. V was pared by 10 bases and J by 0 bases, with 17 bases between.

In this sample, this clonotype turned up many times. The DNA of the CDR3 is TGCAGTGCTAGAGATCCCCACAGGAACACTGAAGCTTTCTTT. Amino acids: CSARDPHRNTEAFF. The rearrangement uses TRBV20-1 and TRBJ1-1; D uncertain. The V gene lost 0 bases and the J gene lost 1 base, with 9 bases spanning the gap. Germline CDR1 DFQATT, CDR2 SNEGSKA (reference sequence). The CDR3 spans 14 residues.

This clonotype was seen ten or more times. V usage is TRBV20-1 and J usage is TRBJ2-1; D unresolved. Per germline, CDR1 DFQATT and CDR2 SNEGSKA (reference sequence). Between the trimmed V and J ends, which lost 3 bases and 4 bases, there was a span of 1 base. The CDR3 spans 10 residues. This CDR3 is CSASYNEQFF. The CDR3 DNA follows: TGCAGTGCTAGTTACAATGAGCAGTTCTTC.

This clonotype was found many times. The chain employs TRBV16 and TRBJ1-2; D unclear. With 2 bases removed from V and 0 bases from J, the gap between germline ends came to 10 bases. CDR3 length: 15 residues. Germline-derived CDR1 and CDR2 are KGHSY and FQNENV. CDR3 nucleotide sequence: TGTGCCAGCAGCCAAGGGCTGACTTCTAACTATGGCTACACCTTC. It translates to CASSQGLTSNYGYTF.

This clonotype was seen many times. This rearrangement joins TRBV14 to TRBJ2-7; D is tentatively TRBD1 or TRBD2 (5 bases each). Germline values: CDR1 SGHDN, CDR2 FVKESK. Trimming left V 5 bases short and J 2 bases short, with 13 bases between. The CDR3 runs 14 residues. The CDR3 nucleotides read TGTGCCAGCAGCGAACCGGGGCCTACCTACGAGCAGTACTTC. The encoded protein is CASSEPGPTYEQYF.

The chain carries TRBV20-1 and TRBJ2-7, with TRBD1 matching over 8 bases. This CDR3 comprises 14 residues. V dropped 4 bases and J dropped 3; count of bases not matched to a gene: 8. The germline V gene has CDR1 DFQATT and CDR2 SNEGSKA (reference sequence). The CDR3 region has the DNA TGCAGTGCTACCTCAATAGGACAGGGCTACGAGCAGTACTTC. This sequence encodes CSATSIGQGYEQYF.

This clonotype was counted at least ten times. The CDR3 coding sequence is TGTGCCATCAGGACGGTGGTGGAAGAGACCCAGTACTTC. Translated: CAIRTVVEETQYF. The rearrangement links TRBV10-3 to TRBJ2-5; D remains ambiguous. CDR3 length: 13 residues. Germline CDR1 reads ENHRY; CDR2 reads SYGVKD. V lost 6 bases and J lost 3, with 11 bases in between.

In its sample, this clonotype was seen many times. The V call is TRBV6-6, the J call TRBJ1-2; a weak D match, TRBD1 (5 bases). The CDR3 is made up of 13 amino acids. Germline assignment: CDR1 MNHNY and CDR2 SVGAGI (reference sequence). Trimming removed 3 bases from V and 8 bases from J, with 13 bases in between. The CDR3 region has the DNA TGTGCCAGCAGTTATGGTCCGAGGGACGGCTACACCTTC. This translates into CASSYGPRDGYTF.

There are many counts of this clonotype. The rearrangement uses TRBV5-1 and TRBJ2-1, with TRBD1 matching over 8 bases. V was pared by 5 bases and J by 8 bases, with 6 bases of the junction left unmatched. CDR3 size: 13 residues. Germline CDR1 reads SGHRS; CDR2 reads YFSETQ. The CDR3 region is CASRTGARDEQFF. In DNA, the CDR3 is TGCGCCAGCAGGACAGGGGCGAGGGATGAGCAGTTCTTC. The full variable domain, with the rest looked up from reference TRBV5-1 and TRBJ2-1, is KAGVTQTPRYLIKTRGQQVTLSCSPISGHRSVSWYQQTPGQGLQFLFEYFSETQRNKGNFPGRFSGRQFSNSRSEMNVSTLELGDSALYLCASRTGARDEQFFGPGTRLTVL.

By sample fraction, this clonotype is medium-sized (0.01 to 0.1%). The chain couples TRBV9 to TRBJ1-6; TRBD1 might be the D (5 bases). The CDR3 runs 14 residues. V gave up 0 bases and J gave up 7 bases, with 8 bases separating them. CDR1 is SGDLS and CDR2 is YYNGEE in the germline V gene. The CDR3 loop is CASSVDRFNSPLHF. The CDR3 coding sequence is TGTGCCAGCAGCGTAGACAGGTTCAATTCACCCCTCCACTTT. Based on the CDR3 plus reference TRBV9 and TRBJ1-6, the full variable domain is DSGVTQTPKHLITATGQRVTLRCSPRSGDLSVYWYQQSLDQGLQFLIQYYNGEERAKGNILERFSAQQFPDLHSELNLSSLELGDSALYFCASSVDRFNSPLHFGNGTRLTVT.

This clonotype has a count of ten or more. The V call is TRBV24-1, the J call TRBJ2-5; D is undetermined. Germline CDR1 and CDR2: KGHDR and SFDVKD. V dropped 3 bases and J dropped 3 bases, with 1 base sitting between them. This CDR3 has 11 residues. CDR3 DNA sequence: TGTGCCACCAGTGATGAAGAGACCCAGTACTTC. Translated, it gives CATSDEETQYF.

This clonotype appeared a few times. This sequence joins TRBV20-1 and TRBJ1-2, with D maybe TRBD1 (5 bases). The ends were cut back, 3 bases at V and 7 bases at J, with 12 bases in the middle. CDR1 and CDR2 (germline): DFQATT, SNEGSKA (reference sequence). This CDR3 comprises 12 residues. CDR3 sequence: CSARPRGTGYTF. CDR3 sequence (DNA): TGCAGTGCTAGGCCGCGTGGGACTGGCTACACCTTC.

This clonotype was seen repeatedly, ten times or more. This rearrangement joins TRBV24-1 to TRBJ2-3; tentative D call: TRBD1 (6 bases). The CDR3 runs 17 residues. The germline V gene has CDR1 KGHDR and CDR2 SFDVKD. V was trimmed by 0 bases and J by 2 bases, leaving 14 bases between them. The CDR3 is CATSDLSTGKNTDTQYF. CDR3 bases: TGTGCCACCAGTGATTTGAGCACAGGGAAAAACACAGATACGCAGTATTTT.

This clonotype was counted many times. V usage is TRBV28 and J usage is TRBJ2-7; D is unclear. V was pared by 5 bases and J by 5 bases, with 10 bases between. The CDR3 runs 12 residues. Germline loops: CDR1 MDHEN, CDR2 SYDVKM. The DNA of the CDR3 is TGTGCCAGCAGTCCGTCTCTCCACGAGCAGTACGTC. Translating gives CASSPSLHEQYV.

At least ten counts were recorded for this clonotype. The V and J genes are TRBV4-3 and TRBJ2-2, with a possible D match to TRBD2 (5 bases). This CDR3 has 15 amino acids. Germline V gene data show CDR1 as LGHNA and CDR2 as YSLEER. Trimming shortened V by 0 bases and J by 7 bases, and 12 bases separated the two germline ends. CDR3 sequence (DNA): TGCGCCAGCAGCCAAGATCCCAGACGGGACGGGGAGCTGTTTTTT. The encoded protein is CASSQDPRRDGELFF.

This clonotype was detected many times. The chain couples TRBV5-1 to TRBJ2-5, with D uncertain. The V end was cut by 2 bases, the J end by 2 bases, with 13 bases between. This CDR3 has 15 residues. The germline gives CDR1 SGHRS, CDR2 YFSETQ. CDR3 DNA sequence: TGCGCCAGCAGCTTCCTCGGCGCTTATCAAGAGACCCAGTACTTC. Its protein product is CASSFLGAYQETQYF.

This clonotype was recorded many times. The V call is TRBV2, the J call TRBJ2-1; the match to TRBD2 covers 8 bases. The V gene's germline CDR1 is SNHLY and CDR2 FYNNEI. This CDR3 has 15 amino acids. V lost 7 bases to trimming and J lost 5 bases; unmatched junction nucleotides: 10. Written as DNA, the CDR3 is TGTGCCAGCACCCTTAGCGGGGTCGTCAACAATGAGCAGTTCTTC. Translation gives CASTLSGVVNNEQFF.

This clonotype was found many times. The rearrangement uses TRBV14 and TRBJ1-2; D call uncertain. Germline CDR1 SGHDN, CDR2 FVKESK. The germline V and J ends were trimmed by 0 bases and 5 bases, with 7 bases remaining between them. The CDR3 length is 13 residues. CDR3 amino acids: CASSQERQYGYTF. DNA of the CDR3: TGTGCCAGCAGCCAAGAGAGGCAGTATGGCTACACCTTC.

This clonotype was recorded at least ten times. The V call is TRBV7-2, the J call TRBJ1-4; D is possibly TRBD1 (6 bases). The V end was cut by 5 bases, the J end by 7 bases, with 14 bases between. Germline CDR1 and CDR2: SGHTA and FQGNSA. The CDR3 is made up of 14 amino acids. The CDR3 nucleotides read TGTGCCAGCAGCCCTCAGGGGAAGGGTGAAAAACTGTTTTTT. It translates to CASSPQGKGEKLFF.